This T cell receptor beta chain was found in a study of blood T cell repertoires in COVID-19. Study-wide context: Both acute and convalescent COVID-19 samples were obtained from the United States, Italy and Spain. T cells, B-cell-depleted T cells, or PBMCs provided the cDNA or gDNA that served as material.

A word on this clone: The identical CDR3 is also encoded by other nucleotide sequences in the sample.

Germline assignment: CDR1 SGHDT and CDR2 YYEEEE. Trimming cost V 1 base and J 3 bases, with 2 bases left between them. This CDR3 contains 11 residues. Produced via immunoSEQ multiplex PCR; TCRdb's table is partial and in-frame only. The repertoire holds roughly 240,000 clones, with around 83% as singletons. The sample consisted of peripheral blood. The sequence was collected from a man aged 18 to 35 with active or convalescent COVID-19. The V gene is TRBV5-6, the J gene TRBJ2-7; no clear D gene. The CDR3 loop is CASSLHYEQYF. CDR3 sequence (DNA): TGTGCCAGCAGCTTGCACTACGAGCAGTACTTC.